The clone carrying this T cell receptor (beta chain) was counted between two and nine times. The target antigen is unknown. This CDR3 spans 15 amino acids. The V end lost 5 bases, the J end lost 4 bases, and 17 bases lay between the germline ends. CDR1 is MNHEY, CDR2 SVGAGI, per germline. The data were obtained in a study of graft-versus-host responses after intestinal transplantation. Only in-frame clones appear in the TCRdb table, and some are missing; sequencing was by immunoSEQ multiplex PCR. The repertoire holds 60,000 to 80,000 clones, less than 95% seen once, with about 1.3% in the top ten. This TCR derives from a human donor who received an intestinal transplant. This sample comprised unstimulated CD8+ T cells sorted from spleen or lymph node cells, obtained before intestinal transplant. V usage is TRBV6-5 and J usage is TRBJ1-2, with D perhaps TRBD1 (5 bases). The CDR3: CASSLDGHPVYGYTF. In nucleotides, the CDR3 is TGTGCCAGCAGTCTCGATGGACACCCCGTCTATGGCTACACCTTC.